The next 21 T cell receptor beta chains were all read from a single sample in a study of Ad26.COV2.S vaccination and SARS-CoV-2 variants. Treatment of the sample: roughly 19 received Ad26.COV2.S at low or high dose, single or two shots; 5 received placebo; per-sample allocation not given. Collection of the samples took place on day 63 after the first injection of vaccine or placebo. Using immunoSEQ multiplex PCR, the repertoire was profiled, and TCRdb retains in-frame clones only, with some absent. The data contain roughly 700,000 clones, more than 70% of them singletons. The input for sequencing was peripheral blood, taken in a trial of Ad26.COV2.S vaccine versus placebo. All receptors derive from a person between 18 and 59 years old who received the Ad26.COV2.S COVID-19 vaccine or a placebo.

The chain couples TRBV7-2 to TRBJ2-7; D may be TRBD2 (5 bases). Germline CDR1 SGHTA, CDR2 FQGNSA. The CDR3 runs to 15 residues. Trimming removed 6 bases at V and 2 bases at J, with 17 bases between. Here the CDR3 DNA reads TGTGCCAGCAGTCCGCCGGGATCAAGGGCCTACGAGCAGTACTTC. It codes for CASSPPGSRAYEQYF.

This chain uses TRBV7-9 with TRBJ2-7, with 7 bases identical to TRBD1. CDR3 length: 13 amino acids. V lost 5 bases, J lost 0 bases, and 1 base stayed unmatched. Looked up from germline, CDR1 is SEHNR and CDR2 is FQNEAQ (reference sequence). CDR3 residues: CASSRQGSYEQYF. In DNA form, the CDR3 reads TGTGCCAGCAGCCGACAGGGCTCCTACGAGCAGTACTTC.

This clone was counted once. The genes are TRBV19 and TRBJ1-2; weak D call: TRBD1 (5 bases). V was pared by 6 bases and J by 5 bases, with 13 bases between. CDR1 LNHDA and CDR2 SQIVND come from the germline V gene (reference sequence). There are 13 residues in the CDR3. CDR3 loop: CASRGEDGYGYTF. CDR3 coding DNA: TGTGCCAGTAGGGGGGAAGACGGGTATGGCTACACCTTC.

The chain has TRBV7-9 and TRBJ2-5, with D perhaps matching TRBD1 or TRBD2 (6 bases each). This CDR3 spans 14 amino acids. V lost 5 bases to trimming and J lost 5 bases, with 15 bases between them. Per germline, CDR1 SEHNR and CDR2 FQNEAQ (reference sequence). CDR3 residues: CASSLTRGAETQYF. For the CDR3, the DNA is TGTGCCAGCAGCCTAACTAGGGGGGCGGAGACCCAGTACTTC.

The V gene is TRBV18, the J gene TRBJ1-5; TRBD1 matches 8 bases. The germline gives CDR1 KGHSH, CDR2 LQKENI. The CDR3 consists of 15 residues. The ends lost 3 bases at V and 4 bases at J; junction bases unmatched: 5. CDR3 region: CASSPSGQGNQPQHF. The CDR3 DNA reads TGTGCCAGCTCACCCTCCGGACAGGGAAATCAGCCCCAGCATTTT. The full variable domain, rest sourced from reference TRBV18 and TRBJ1-5, is NAGVMQNPRHLVRRRGQEARLRCSPMKGHSHVYWYRQLPEEGLKFMVYLQKENIIDESGMPKERFSAEFPKEGPSILRIQQVVRGDSAAYFCASSPSGQGNQPQHFGDGTRLSIL.

This chain links TRBV6-5 with TRBJ2-7; no definite D call. V was shortened by 6 bases and J by 2 bases, with 8 bases between the two germline ends. The CDR3 is 12 residues long. Germline V gene data show CDR1 as MNHEY and CDR2 as SVGAGI. The CDR3 here is CASRAGTYEQYF. The CDR3 DNA reads TGTGCCAGCAGGGCAGGAACCTACGAGCAGTACTTC.

This chain links TRBV18 with TRBJ1-6; 9 bases line up with TRBD1. The germline CDR1 and CDR2 sequences are KGHSH and LQKENI. The CDR3 is made up of 15 amino acids. V dropped 3 bases and J dropped 7; count of bases not matched to a gene: 4. The CDR3 DNA follows: TGTGCCAGCTCACCTCGGACAGGGGACAATTCACCCCTCCACTTT. This gives the protein CASSPRTGDNSPLHF.

This sequence joins TRBV6-2 or TRBV6-3 and TRBJ1-3; D ambiguous. The CDR3 runs 14 residues. CDR1 is MNHEY, CDR2 SVGEGT, per germline. The V gene lost 4 bases and the J gene lost 1 base, with 8 bases spanning the gap. In DNA form, the CDR3 reads TGTGCCAGCAGTTCTCCCCGGTCTGGAAACACCATATATTTT. The encoded protein is CASSSPRSGNTIYF.

The chain is built from TRBV24-1 and TRBJ2-1; 9 bases agree with TRBD1. Germline assignment: CDR1 KGHDR and CDR2 SFDVKD. The ends lost 3 bases at V and 6 bases at J; junction bases unmatched: 5. The CDR3 contains 15 residues. The chain's CDR3 is CATSDNRDRANEQFF. Written as DNA, the CDR3 is TGTGCCACCAGTGATAACCGGGACAGGGCCAATGAGCAGTTCTTC.

This clone was detected a few times. The gene calls are TRBV10-2 and TRBJ2-7; 9 bases are a match to TRBD2. Germline loops: CDR1 WSHSY, CDR2 SAAADI. Germline trimming cut 3 bases from V and 2 bases from J; bases unmatched to any gene: 5. This CDR3 region has 15 residues. The CDR3 sequence: CASSESASGAYEQYF. Here the CDR3 DNA reads TGCGCCAGCAGTGAAAGTGCTAGCGGGGCCTACGAGCAGTACTTC.

The rearrangement links TRBV13 to TRBJ2-3, with 7 bases fitting TRBD2. Germline CDR1 PRHDT, CDR2 FYEKMQ (reference sequence). The CDR3 consists of 15 residues. With 3 bases clipped from V and 0 bases from J, the junction kept 3 bases outside the gene matches. The CDR3, as DNA: TGTGCCAGCAGCTTTCGACTAGCTAGCACAGATACGCAGTATTTT. The encoded protein is CASSFRLASTDTQYF.

The CDR3 DNA follows: TGTGCCAGCAGTTACTCGCCAGGGAACACTGAAGCTTTCTTT. Translated, it gives CASSYSPGNTEAFF. V and J are TRBV6-6 and TRBJ1-1; D gene uncertain. V lost 0 bases to trimming and J lost 1 base, with 6 bases between them. Germline V gives CDR1 MNHNY, CDR2 SVGAGI (reference sequence). CDR3 length equals 14 residues.

The gene calls are TRBV9 and TRBJ2-5; 9 bases are a match to TRBD1. V was clipped by 2 bases and J by 6 bases; unmatched bases: 8. This CDR3 region has 15 residues. Germline V gene sequence: CDR1 SGDLS, CDR2 YYNGEE. DNA of the CDR3: TGTGCCAGCAGCGTCTCCACAGGGGGCGCAAAGACCCAGTACTTC. Encoded protein: CASSVSTGGAKTQYF.

The genes are TRBV10-3 and TRBJ1-1; D perhaps matches TRBD1 (5 bases). CDR1 is ENHRY and CDR2 is SYGVKD in the germline V gene. V was shortened by 3 bases and J by 7 bases, with 21 bases between the two germline ends. CDR3 length equals 16 residues. Here the CDR3 reads CAISDPRAGMGGEAFF. The CDR3 coding sequence is TGTGCCATCAGTGACCCCCGGGCAGGGATGGGGGGTGAAGCTTTCTTT.

This clone was observed once. The chain uses TRBV7-2 and TRBJ2-3, with D perhaps assigned TRBD1 or TRBD2 (5 bases each). Germline V gives CDR1 SGHTA, CDR2 FQGNSA. The V end lost 5 bases, the J end lost 2 bases, and 11 bases lay between the germline ends. The CDR3 sequence is 14 residues long. This CDR3 reads CASSGGRSTDTQYF. The DNA for the CDR3 is TGTGCCAGCAGCGGGGGACGGTCCACAGATACGCAGTATTTT.

The chain links TRBV28 to TRBJ1-1; 7 bases fit TRBD1. CDR3 size: 13 residues. V shed 11 bases and J 3 bases; nucleotides not matched to a gene: 9. CDR1 is MDHEN and CDR2 is SYDVKM in the germline V gene. This CDR3 reads CAGGSGQDTEAFF. The CDR3 region has the DNA TGTGCCGGGGGGTCAGGACAGGACACTGAAGCTTTCTTT.

The chain joins TRBV5-5 to TRBJ2-5; D remains unclear. There are 12 residues in the CDR3. CDR1 is SGHKS, CDR2 YYEKEE, per germline (reference sequence). Trimming removed 4 bases at V and 5 bases at J, with 9 bases between. DNA for the CDR3: TGTGCCAGCAGCCCTGGGCTCGAGACCCAGTACTTC. Translation: CASSPGLETQYF.

The chain uses TRBV12-3 or TRBV12-4 and TRBJ2-1; D is unclear. The CDR3 is made up of 12 amino acids. Deletions cut 6 bases from V and 8 bases from J, with 11 bases between. As DNA, the CDR3 is TGTGCCAGCAGCCTTCTTGGTCATGAGCAGTTCTTC. Protein: CASSLLGHEQFF.

This chain joins TRBV5-1 and TRBJ2-7; 7 bases are a match to TRBD2. Germline CDR1 reads SGHRS; CDR2 reads YFSETQ. Trimming at V came to 4 bases and at J to 0 bases, leaving 7 bases not matched to a gene. The CDR3 runs 15 residues. The CDR3 reads CASSVLAGNSYEQYF. The DNA of the CDR3 is TGCGCCAGCAGCGTTTTAGCGGGCAACTCCTACGAGCAGTACTTC. The variable domain in full, with the rest retrieved from reference TRBV5-1 and TRBJ2-7, is KAGVTQTPRYLIKTRGQQVTLSCSPISGHRSVSWYQQTPGQGLQFLFEYFSETQRNKGNFPGRFSGRQFSNSRSEMNVSTLELGDSALYLCASSVLAGNSYEQYFGPGTRLTVT.

This clone was counted a single time. CDR3 protein: CASTRGNYGYTF. CDR3 nucleotides: TGTGCCAGCACTCGCGGGAACTATGGCTACACCTTC. The chain couples TRBV9 to TRBJ1-2; D gene unclear. The germline V gene has CDR1 SGDLS and CDR2 YYNGEE. V was clipped by 6 bases and J by 2 bases, with 8 bases between them. CDR3 size: 12 residues. Combining the CDR3 with reference TRBV9 and TRBJ1-2 gives the whole variable domain DSGVTQTPKHLITATGQRVTLRCSPRSGDLSVYWYQQSLDQGLQFLIQYYNGEERAKGNILERFSAQQFPDLHSELNLSSLELGDSALYFCASTRGNYGYTFGSGTRLTVV.

The chain combines TRBV9 with TRBJ2-3; D remains ambiguous. The CDR3 covers 15 residues. V dropped 1 base and J dropped 0 bases, with 9 bases sitting between them. Germline loops: CDR1 SGDLS, CDR2 YYNGEE. The CDR3 nucleotides are TGTGCCAGCAGCGTAATCGGAGCGAGCACAGATACGCAGTATTTT. It is translated as CASSVIGASTDTQYF.